The next 13 T cell receptor beta chains were all read from a single sample in a study of T cell repertoires in cytomegalovirus infection. No antigens are known for them. TCRdb re-derived calls from the reads in MiXCR, one entry per CDR3 protein. The sample shows roughly 860,000 distinct CDR3 sequences, 32% of them seen only once. Here the sequenced sample was cultured CD8+ T cells from PBMCs, taken from culture after CMV antigen stimulation. All receptors derive from a human donor in good health (CMV status not recorded). Some clones in this sample may be carry-over from other donors' samples.

The V gene is TRBV5-6, the J gene TRBJ2-7; the D gene is possibly TRBD1 (6 bases). This CDR3 has 15 amino acids. The V gene lost 3 bases and the J gene lost 0 bases, with 13 bases spanning the gap. CDR1 and CDR2 from the germline V gene are SGHDT and YYEEEE. CDR3 region: CASSSRQVSSYEQYV. The CDR3 DNA reads as TGTGCCAGCAGCTCCAGACAGGTGAGCTCCTACGAGCAGTACGTC.

The V and J genes are TRBV2 and TRBJ2-7; D is unclear. This CDR3 region has 17 residues. V lost 1 base, J lost 2 bases, and 18 bases lay in between. Per germline, CDR1 SNHLY and CDR2 FYNNEI. The CDR3 nucleotides read TGTGCCAGCAGTGAAGAGGCGGCAGGTCTATCCCCCTACGAGCAGTACTTC. Its translation: CASSEEAAGLSPYEQYF.

Ten or more counts support this clonotype. This chain's CDR3 is CASSLAVPLAGLNTGELFF. DNA for the CDR3: TGTGCCAGCAGCTTAGCCGTGCCCCTAGCGGGGCTAAACACCGGGGAGCTGTTTTTT. The chain has TRBV11-1 and TRBJ2-2, with 9 nucleotides matching TRBD2. The CDR3 totals 19 residues. Germline V lookup: CDR1 SGHAT, CDR2 FQDESV (reference sequence). J gave up 2 bases and V 0 bases, and 10 bases lay outside the gene matches.

At least ten counts were recorded for this clonotype. The chain has TRBV6-5 and TRBJ1-2; D call uncertain. Trimming took off 0 bases at V and 0 bases at J, with 8 bases between the two ends. The CDR3 runs 15 residues. CDR1 MNHEY and CDR2 SVGAGI come from the germline V gene. The CDR3 nucleotides are TGTGCCAGCAGTTACTCGAACATAGCTAACTATGGCTACACCTTC. Amino acids: CASSYSNIANYGYTF.

This chain uses TRBV4-1 with TRBJ1-1; D gene unclear. The V gene lost 0 bases and the J gene lost 0 bases, with 11 bases spanning the gap. The CDR3 has 16 amino acids. CDR1 and CDR2 from the germline V gene are MGHRA and YSYEKL. The CDR3 DNA reads as TGCGCCAGCAGCCAAGATCTCCCGGGGATGAACACTGAAGCTTTCTTT. It yields the protein CASSQDLPGMNTEAFF.

The V call is TRBV7-9, the J call TRBJ2-7; D is possibly TRBD1 (5 bases). Germline V CDR1 and CDR2: SEHNR, FQNEAQ (reference sequence). Between the trimmed V and J ends, which lost 1 base and 2 bases, there was a span of 9 bases. The CDR3 totals 14 residues. The CDR3 protein is CASSLDLGPYEQYF. The CDR3, as DNA: TGTGCCAGCAGCTTAGACCTGGGGCCCTACGAGCAGTACTTC.

The genes are TRBV7-3 and TRBJ2-7, with D tentatively TRBD1 (6 bases). V was clipped by 2 bases and J by 3 bases, with 11 bases between them. Germline CDR1 and CDR2: SGHTA and FQGTGA. There are 14 residues in the CDR3. The CDR3 here is CASSLVQGYYEQYF. CDR3 nucleotide sequence: TGTGCCAGCAGCTTAGTACAGGGATACTACGAGCAGTACTTC.

The table lists this clonotype with a few counts. V usage is TRBV12-3 or TRBV12-4 and J usage is TRBJ1-1, with D tentatively TRBD1 (6 bases). V shed 8 bases and J shed 0 bases, with 13 bases lying between them. This CDR3 spans 14 amino acids. In nucleotides, the CDR3 is TGTGCCAGCCGGGAGGGGGGTCTGAACACTGAAGCTTTCTTT. Translated, it gives CASREGGLNTEAFF.

The rearrangement uses TRBV6-8 and TRBJ2-5; no firm D call. CDR3 length: 13 residues. Germline CDR1 reads MNHGY; CDR2 reads SAAAGT. The V end lost 7 bases, the J end lost 2 bases, and 11 bases lay between the germline ends. The CDR3 region has the DNA TGTGCCAGCACCTGGGCGTCTCAAGAGACCCAGTACTTC. Its translation is CASTWASQETQYF.

This clonotype showed up just a few times. The J gene is TRBJ2-4, the V gene TRBV7-9, with 9 nucleotides matching TRBD1. CDR3 length: 16 residues. CDR1 and CDR2 (germline): SEHNR, FQNEAQ (reference sequence). V was clipped by 5 bases and J by 6 bases; unmatched bases: 11. The CDR3 coding sequence is TGTGCCAGCAGCGTGGACCACAGGGGGCCGGGAAACATTCAGTACTTC. This gives the protein CASSVDHRGPGNIQYF.

In this sample, this clonotype turned up a few times. The CDR3 loop reads CASSLVPSGGFNEQFF. CDR3 sequence (DNA): TGTGCCAGCAGCTTAGTTCCCAGCGGGGGGTTCAATGAGCAGTTCTTC. This chain links TRBV7-8 with TRBJ2-1; 9 bases agree with TRBD2. The V gene end was trimmed by 1 base and the J gene end by 6 bases; junction bases not matched to a gene: 7. Germline CDR1 is SGHVS and CDR2 is FQNEAQ. The CDR3 spans 16 residues.

The table lists this clonotype with a few counts. The rearrangement uses TRBV6-5 and TRBJ1-1; TRBD1 is a possible D gene (6 bases). CDR1 and CDR2 (germline): MNHEY, SVGAGI. Trimming stripped 6 bases from V and 5 bases from J, with 16 bases between. The CDR3 has 14 amino acids. The CDR3 DNA reads TGTGCCAGCAGGTCGGAGGGGGGGGCTACTGAAGCTTTCTTT. Protein sequence: CASRSEGGATEAFF.

As to this clonotype: Mismatch with germline at one junction end may stem from a read error. The V call is TRBV7-2, the J call TRBJ1-5, with 7 bases that match TRBD1. Germline CDR1 reads SGHTA; CDR2 reads FQGNSA. The CDR3 is 16 amino acids. Here the CDR3 reads CASNLVTGDLNQPQHF. CDR3 nucleotide sequence: TGTGCCAGCAACTTAGTAACAGGGGACCTCAATCAGCCCCAGCATTTT.